This T cell receptor beta chain was documented in a study of T cells in Graves' hyperthyroidism and ophthalmopathy (dated by TCRdb to between 2017 and 2020). With respect to the entire study: Peripheral blood samples were taken at the time of initial diagnosis, prior to any treatment. TCR V-J signatures able to tell the groups apart were searched for in a discovery cohort of 95 or so patients, of whom over 40 had Graves' ophthalmopathy and 57 had stable Graves' hyperthyroidism. An independent validation cohort of 18 to 20 hyperthyroidism patients and about 15 patients who later progressed to ophthalmopathy tested prospective prediction of ophthalmopathy. The approximately 90 discovery patients were divided at random into training and test sets in a 7:3 ratio. The study also compared thyroid tissue and blood T-cell repertoires from about six Graves' hyperthyroidism patients. Once sampling was done, hyperthyroidism patients were given methimazole at a starting dose of 30 mg daily, whereas ophthalmopathy patients were given high-dose intravenous methylprednisolone. The paper describes TCR Vbeta CDR3 sequencing of 140 or so peripheral blood samples, made up of 43 ophthalmopathy patients, approximately 76 hyperthyroidism patients and roughly 17 progressor patients. General conclusions and limits of the study: A 13 V-J signature model separated ophthalmopathy from stable hyperthyroidism, with approximately 87% sensitivity and around 84% specificity in cross-validation and 80%/75% in testing. No statistical method was used to fix the sample size in advance, and group allocation was not hidden from the investigators. In validation, progression to ophthalmopathy was predicted by the model with 70.59% sensitivity and roughly 72% specificity, a median of roughly six months before onset. Most expanded thyroid clonotypes (frequency above 0.001) were also found in blood, which suggests that blood repertoires may mirror thyroid immune responses.

Regarding this clonotype: Its antigen target is currently unknown. There are no base qualities to consult, and no much larger clone falls within one base.

The TCR beta CDR3 regions were amplified from RNA transcripts. The TCR CDR3 was subjected to a first round of RT-PCR using the HTBI primer set and the Qiagen OneStep RT-PCR kit. Libraries were constructed in a second round of multiplex PCR, after which size selection and purification were carried out. Sequencing of the libraries was done on an Illumina HiSeq2000 using paired-end 100 bp reads. As for how the authors treated the data: Raw data were processed with SOAPnuke, discarding reads with adapters, uncalled bases, mean Phred below 15, or no exact constant-primer or identifier match. COPE v1.2.5 was used to merge high-quality paired reads, and clonotypes were defined as unique nucleotide sequences. MiTCR v1.1 was used to align clonotypes to the IMGT TRBV, TRBD and TRBJ reference segments. Analysis was restricted to V-J combinations with a frequency above 0.0001, which covered about 99% of repertoires. The TCS score was defined as the ratio of F50 (clonal expansion) to E x V (chaos), calculated using BLOSUM62-based TCRdist between CDR3 peptides within each V-J. Welch's t-statistics and random forest reduced roughly 530 V-J features to 13, which were used in a naive Bayes classifier (R e1071). TCRdb trimmed public reads at Q25 via fastp, called clones via MiXCR and kept in-frame beta chains. Merged by CDR3 protein, the rows form single entries marked with the most common genes and DNA. These V and J calls originate from TCRdb's pipeline instead of the authors' own analysis. The sample table contains about 290,000 distinct CDR3 sequences; only one count was recorded for 10% to 15% of them. The ten largest make up approximately 7.8% of the sample.

Hyperthyroidism patients were newly diagnosed, had a disease duration of under 2 months, and were aged 18 to 65 years. The study excluded patients with uncontrolled infections, other autoimmune diseases, pregnancy or lactation. Diagnoses were based on clinical symptoms, serum thyroxine and TRAb, thyroid ultrasound and orbital computed tomography. For progressor patients, blood was drawn at the first diagnosis of hyperthyroidism, before any ophthalmopathy symptoms had appeared. PBMCs were isolated from 10 ml of fresh peripheral blood by Ficoll-Paque density gradient centrifugation. Patients classed as progressors first received a Graves' hyperthyroidism diagnosis and then went on to develop ophthalmopathy during follow-up. Total RNA was extracted using Trizol reagent, and RNA quality was assessed on an Agilent 2100 Bioanalyzer. The CDR3 goes from the cysteine to the phenylalanine over 16 residues. The sequence is cut down to CDR3 DNA, 48 bases in frame from base 1. Per the germline V gene, SGHTS is the CDR1 and YDEGEE is the CDR2. Cut back by 2 bases and 9 bases, the V and J ends lie 21 bases apart.

The TCR comes from a woman aged 30 to 39 with Graves' hyperthyroidism that later progressed to Graves' ophthalmopathy. Sequencing was performed on blood. This chain joins TRBV5-8 to TRBJ2-1, with a tentative D gene TRBD1 over 5 matching bases. Read as DNA, the sequence is TGTGCCAGCAGCTTTGGGGCGAAGCGTCCCTACGGTGAGCAGTTCTTC. It encodes CASSFGAKRPYGEQFF. When the CDR3 is completed using the reference TRBV5-8 and TRBJ2-1 genes on either side, the full variable domain is EAGVTQSPTHLIKTRGQQATLRCSPISGHTSVYWYQQALGLGLQFLLWYDEGEERNRGNFPPRFSGRQFPNYSSELNVNALELEDSALYLCASSFGAKRPYGEQFFGPGTRLTVL.